This T cell receptor beta chain is drawn from a study of OX40 agonist ivuxolimab in advanced cancers. On the study more broadly: Every 2 weeks, patients received ivuxolimab intravenously, dosed at 0.01 to 10 mg/kg.

Study-wide findings and caveats: At 0.1 to 3.0 mg/kg, CD4+ and CD8+ blood T cells expanded clonally by week 6.

The table came from immunoSEQ multiplex PCR; TCRdb's copy has only in-frame clones and leaves some out. There are about 80,000 clones in the sample; about nine tenths occur only once, and 0.25% to 0.4% lies in the top ten. With 3 bases removed from V and 1 base from J, the gap between germline ends came to 10 bases. Germline V gives CDR1 SGHTA, CDR2 FQGNSA. CDR3 length: 14 amino acids. Comment on this clone: Its antigen is unidentified.

The origin of this receptor is an adult with an advanced solid tumor such as melanoma, head and neck, liver or kidney cancer. The sequencing used CD4+ or CD8+ T cells sorted from blood, collected in a trial of the OX40 agonist ivuxolimab. V and J are TRBV7-2 and TRBJ2-7; the D is unclear. In DNA form, the CDR3 reads TGTGCCAGCAGCTTTGTCGGGTCATCCTACGAGCAGTACGTC. Protein product: CASSFVGSSYEQYV.